This T cell receptor beta chain was retrieved from a study of CD8+CD57+ T cells in acquired aplastic anemia. Study-level background: Yields of DNA that came from sorted CD4+ and CD8+ cells averaged approximately 3.5 ug. Broader study findings: Sharing between patients and controls was observed for twenty-nine CD8+ CDR3 sequences.

Template material for TCR beta VDJ and CDR3 profiling consisted of genomic DNA. One entry per CDR3 protein, called by TCRdb with MiXCR from the reads. The profile shows more than 150,000 distinct CDR3 sequences, about three fifths of them singletons. A word on this clonotype: No antigen is known for it.

Germline lookup yields CDR1 SGHRS and CDR2 YFSETQ. V was pared by 2 bases and J by 8 bases, with 4 bases of the junction left unmatched. The CDR3 totals 13 residues. The source of this sequence is a human donor with severe aplastic anemia or a healthy control (not recorded which). The chain has TRBV5-1 and TRBJ2-1; 7 bases agree with TRBD1. Sequenced sample: sorted CD4+, CD8+, or CD8+CD57+ T cells (not recorded which) from PBMCs. The CDR3 protein is CASSLQGRDEQFF. The DNA of the CDR3 is TGCGCCAGCAGCTTACAGGGGCGGGATGAGCAGTTCTTC.